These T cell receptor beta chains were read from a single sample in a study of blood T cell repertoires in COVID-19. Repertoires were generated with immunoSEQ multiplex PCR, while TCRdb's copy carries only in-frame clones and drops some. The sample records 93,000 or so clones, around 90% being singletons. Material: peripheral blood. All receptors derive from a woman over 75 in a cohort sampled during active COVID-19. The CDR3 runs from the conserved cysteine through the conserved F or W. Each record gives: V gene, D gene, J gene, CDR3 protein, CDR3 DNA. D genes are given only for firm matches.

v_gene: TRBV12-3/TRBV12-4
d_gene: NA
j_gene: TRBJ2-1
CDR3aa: CASSLSAVHEQFF
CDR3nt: TGTGCCAGCAGCCTCAGCGCCGTGCATGAGCAGTTCTTC

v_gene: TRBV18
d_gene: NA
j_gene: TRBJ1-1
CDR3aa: CASSPASMNTEAFF
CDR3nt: TGTGCCAGCTCACCAGCCAGTATGAACACTGAAGCTTTCTTT

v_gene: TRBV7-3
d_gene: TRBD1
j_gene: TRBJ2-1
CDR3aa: CASSVLPGQGAREQFF
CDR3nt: TGTGCCAGCAGCGTGCTACCGGGACAGGGGGCTAGGGAGCAGTTCTTC

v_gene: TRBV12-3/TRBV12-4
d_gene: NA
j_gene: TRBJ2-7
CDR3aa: CASSLGLAQYF
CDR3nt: TGTGCCAGCAGTTTAGGGCTTGCGCAGTACTTC

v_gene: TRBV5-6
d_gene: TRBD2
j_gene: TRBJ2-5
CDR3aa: CASSPPLAGLSQETQYF
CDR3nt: TGTGCCAGCAGCCCCCCCTTAGCGGGACTTAGCCAAGAGACCCAGTACTTC

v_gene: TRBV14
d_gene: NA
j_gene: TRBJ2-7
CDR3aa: CASTTRSPGAPYEQYF
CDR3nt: TGTGCCAGCACCACCCGCTCCCCAGGGGCCCCCTACGAGCAGTACTTC

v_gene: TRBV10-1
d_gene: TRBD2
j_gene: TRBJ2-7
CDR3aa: CASSPGLAGYEQYF
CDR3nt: TGCGCCAGCAGCCCAGGACTAGCGGGATACGAGCAGTACTTC

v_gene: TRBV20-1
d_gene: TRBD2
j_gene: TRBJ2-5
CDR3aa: CSASVPGGNPPTQYF
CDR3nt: TGCAGTGCTAGTGTCCCCGGGGGGAACCCCCCGACCCAGTACTTC

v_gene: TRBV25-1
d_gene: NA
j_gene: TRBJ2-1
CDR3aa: CASSSPSWGDEQFF
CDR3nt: TGTGCCAGCAGCTCTCCGTCCTGGGGCGATGAGCAGTTCTTC

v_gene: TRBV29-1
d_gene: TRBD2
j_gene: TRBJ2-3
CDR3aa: CSVTGTSGLDTQYF
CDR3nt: TGCAGCGTCACCGGGACTAGCGGACTAGATACGCAGTATTTT

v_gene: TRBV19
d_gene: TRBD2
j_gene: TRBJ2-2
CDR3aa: CATPPPLLAGVNTGELFF
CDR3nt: TGTGCCACCCCCCCGCCCCTCCTAGCGGGAGTAAACACCGGGGAGCTGTTTTTT